This TCR beta chain came from a study of PD-L1 blockade in urothelial cancer. Whole-study context: Bladder-origin urothelial cancer in males covered most of the roughly 29 patients.

Sequencing used immunoSEQ multiplex PCR; TCRdb keeps in-frame clones, though not all of them. The repertoire includes 70,000 or so clones, roughly 80% of them detected once, and 4% to 6% sits in the top ten. Between 1 and 8 samples, pretreatment and on-treatment, were given by each patient. Trimming removed 0 bases at V and 2 bases at J, with 9 bases between. The CDR3 extends over 15 amino acids. Germline V gene lookup returns CDR1 SGHRS and CDR2 YFSETQ. Here the sequenced sample was PBMCs, taken around atezolizumab (anti-PD-L1) treatment. The clonotype originates from a man between 65 and 85 years old with urothelial cancer. V gene TRBV5-1 combines with J gene TRBJ2-1; D unresolved. As DNA, the CDR3 is TGCGCCAGCAGCTTGGGCGGTCTGACCTACAATGAGCAGTTCTTC. Residues: CASSLGGLTYNEQFF.